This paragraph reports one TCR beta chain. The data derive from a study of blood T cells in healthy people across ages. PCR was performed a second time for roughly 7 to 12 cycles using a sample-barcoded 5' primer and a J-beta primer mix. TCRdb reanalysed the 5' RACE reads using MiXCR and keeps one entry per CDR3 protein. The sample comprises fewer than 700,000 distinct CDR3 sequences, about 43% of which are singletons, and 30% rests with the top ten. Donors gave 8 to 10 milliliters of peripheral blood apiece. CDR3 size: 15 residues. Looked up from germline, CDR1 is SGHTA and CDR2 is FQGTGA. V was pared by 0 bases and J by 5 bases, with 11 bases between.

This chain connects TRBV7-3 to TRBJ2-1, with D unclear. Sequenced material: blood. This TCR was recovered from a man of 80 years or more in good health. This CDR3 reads CASSLTTGYNNEQFF. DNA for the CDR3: TGTGCCAGCAGCTTAACAACGGGCTACAACAATGAGCAGTTCTTC.